This T cell receptor beta chain was recorded in a study of response to subunit inactivated influenza vaccine. The study's findings and limits: Each seasonal influenza vaccination recruits few new T cells, the authors suggested.

This clonotype has a handful of counts. Its specificity is unknown. TCRdb itself ran the RT-PCR reads through MiXCR, one entry per CDR3 protein. The table shows 450,000 to 700,000 distinct CDR3 sequences, with 13% to 15% occurring only once. V trimming: 5 bases; J trimming: 7 bases; junction bases outside the gene matches: 8. Germline V gene data show CDR1 as DFQATT and CDR2 as SNEGSKA (reference sequence). The length of the CDR3 is 14 residues. The clonotype was recovered from a man aged 45-60 years who received an inactivated influenza vaccine. This sample comprised PBMCs from blood, obtained 11 to 12 days after vaccination. V usage is TRBV20-1 and J usage is TRBJ2-7; 13 bases are a match to TRBD2. The CDR3 here is CSASLTSGRSEQYF. DNA of the CDR3: TGCAGTGCTTCCTTGACTAGCGGGAGGTCTGAGCAGTACTTC.